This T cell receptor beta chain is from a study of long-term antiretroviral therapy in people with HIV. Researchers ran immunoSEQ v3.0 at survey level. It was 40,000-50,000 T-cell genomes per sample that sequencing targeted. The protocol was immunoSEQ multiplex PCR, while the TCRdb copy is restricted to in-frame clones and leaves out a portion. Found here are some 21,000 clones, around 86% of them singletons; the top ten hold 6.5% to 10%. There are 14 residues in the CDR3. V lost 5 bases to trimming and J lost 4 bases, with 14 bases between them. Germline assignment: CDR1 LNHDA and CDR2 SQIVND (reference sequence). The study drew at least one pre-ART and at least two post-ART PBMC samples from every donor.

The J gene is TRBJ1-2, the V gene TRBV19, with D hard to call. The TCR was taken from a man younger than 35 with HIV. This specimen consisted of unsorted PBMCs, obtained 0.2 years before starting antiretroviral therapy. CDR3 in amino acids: CASSARTRIYGYTF. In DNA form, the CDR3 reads TGTGCCAGTAGTGCCCGAACCCGGATCTATGGCTACACCTTC. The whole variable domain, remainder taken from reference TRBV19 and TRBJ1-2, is DGGITQSPKYLFRKEGQNVTLSCEQNLNHDAMYWYRQDPGQGLRLIYYSQIVNDFQKGDIAEGYSVSREKKESFPLTVTSAQKNPTAFYLCASSARTRIYGYTFGSGTRLTVV.